This paragraph reports one TCR beta chain. This receptor's antigen is unknown. No qualities accompany the bases; no much larger clone lies one base away. These data originate in a study of blood T cell repertoires in COVID-19 (dated by TCRdb to about 2020). Study-wide context: Samples from collaborators originated in the United States, Italy and Spain and spanned both the acute and convalescent phases of COVID-19. The prospective study material was composed of cDNA or gDNA derived from T cells, B-cell-depleted T cells, or PBMCs. Samples came from the ongoing ImmuneRACE study (first 160 participants) plus 1,254 subjects from 6 global collaborators. Where available, HLA class I and class II types were taken from metadata supplied by the sample provider and were not determined by assay-based typing. The repertoires were made available in a free public database intended to serve as a resource for research on the immune response to SARS-CoV-2. The sample metadata nearly always contained a de-identified subject ID, COVID-19 status, age in years and sex. Subjects who had been exposed to COVID-19, were actively infected with it, or had recovered from it provided the deeply sampled blood TCRbeta repertoires that made up the dataset. Paper-wide results and their limitations: How much clinical and demographic metadata was included differed by source and by participant, and the metadata was provided uncurated.

The germline V gene encodes CDR1 SGHVS and CDR2 FQNEAQ. The CDR3 spans 14 residues, from the cysteine through the phenylalanine. Of all the DNA, just the CDR3 is kept, 42 bases in frame from base 1. V loses 5 bases of germline sequence and J loses 4 bases, and the interval between the two ends is 15 bases. Enrolling through a virtual design, the prospective study's participants ranged in age from about 18 to 89 years and lived across 24 United States geographic areas. In the prospective study, cohorts were assigned on the basis of participant-reported clinical history obtained from a screening survey and a study questionnaire. ImmuneRACE Cohort 3 recovered participants were defined by two consecutive negative NP/OP PCR tests, healthcare professional clearance, or symptom resolution. In the prospective study, mobile phlebotomists collected whole blood, serum and a nasopharyngeal or oropharyngeal swab from each participant. Prospective study participants could optionally give additional blood draws and questionnaires over a 2-month period. Blood samples from the prospective study were shipped frozen or at room temperature prior to DNA extraction.

The immunoSEQ Assay, a bias-controlled multiplex PCR, was used to amplify TCRbeta CDR3 regions from genomic DNA. As for the authors' bioinformatics: The number of nucleated cells in each sample was estimated by amplification of reference gene primers within the assay. To quantify the absolute abundance of each unique TCRbeta CDR3 rearrangement, sequence reads were collapsed and filtered. For each sample, productive Simpson clonality was calculated by taking the square root of Simpson's diversity index across productive rearrangements. This immuneACCESS table, as held by TCRdb, lists in-frame sequences with V and J called but not all clones. Of the missing ones, under half trace to an unresolved V gene in checked studies; the others have no known cause. The D gene and trimming were derived from the DNA, and the V and J assignments and clone size from that table. For this sample there are under 200,000 clones; approximately 82% appear just once. The ten largest clones add up to roughly 18% of the sample.

This TCR came from a man aged 55 to 70 who had recovered from COVID-19. The sample taken for sequencing was PBMCs or T cells enriched from blood (not recorded which). The chain uses TRBV7-8 and TRBJ2-7; matching of 6 bases hints at TRBD1 as the D gene. The CDR3 protein is CASSATGTSYEQYF. The nucleotide sequence is TGTGCCAGCAGCGCAACCGGGACAAGTTACGAGCAGTACTTC.